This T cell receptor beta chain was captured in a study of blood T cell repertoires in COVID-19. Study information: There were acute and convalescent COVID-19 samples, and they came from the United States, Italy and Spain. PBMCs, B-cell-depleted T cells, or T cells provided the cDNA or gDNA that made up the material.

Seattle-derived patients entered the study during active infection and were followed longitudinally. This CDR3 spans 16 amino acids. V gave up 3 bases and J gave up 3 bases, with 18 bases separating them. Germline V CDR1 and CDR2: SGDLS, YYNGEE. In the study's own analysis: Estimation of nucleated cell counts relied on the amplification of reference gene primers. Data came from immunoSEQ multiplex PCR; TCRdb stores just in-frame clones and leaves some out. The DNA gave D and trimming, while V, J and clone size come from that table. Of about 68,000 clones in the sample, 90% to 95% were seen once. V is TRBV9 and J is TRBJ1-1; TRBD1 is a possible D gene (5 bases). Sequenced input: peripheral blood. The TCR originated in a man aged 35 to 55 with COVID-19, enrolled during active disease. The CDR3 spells CASSGGRASTDTEAFF. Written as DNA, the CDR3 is TGTGCCAGCAGCGGGGGGAGGGCTTCGACGGACACTGAAGCTTTCTTT.